The 9 T cell receptor beta chains below come from one sample, sequenced in a study of CD8+ T cells in alopecia areata. cDNA reverse transcribed from extracted RNA served as the sequencing template. Libraries were prepared by immunoSEQ multiplex PCR; TCRdb keeps only in-frame clonotypes and omits some of them. The sample holds over 100,000 clones, 45% to 50% seen once. Here the sequenced sample was CD8+ T cells sorted from blood, taken at week 0. These receptors were collected from a human donor with alopecia areata.

The V and J genes are TRBV13 and TRBJ2-1; 15 bases align to TRBD2. CDR1 is PRHDT and CDR2 is FYEKMQ in the germline V gene (reference sequence). V shed 4 bases, J shed 0 bases, and the junction held 7 bases outside the gene matches. The CDR3 runs to 19 residues. The CDR3 loop reads CASSSEGLAGGSSYNEQFF. The DNA for the CDR3 is TGTGCCAGCAGCTCCGAAGGACTAGCGGGGGGGAGCTCCTACAATGAGCAGTTCTTC.

The gene calls are TRBV27 and TRBJ2-3; no firm D call. The germline gives CDR1 MNHEY, CDR2 SMNVEV (reference sequence). The CDR3 covers 13 residues. V was trimmed by 7 bases and J by 4 bases, leaving 12 bases between them. This chain's CDR3 is CASTPSPPDTQYF. In DNA form, the CDR3 reads TGTGCCAGCACCCCATCCCCCCCAGATACGCAGTATTTT.

On this clone: This likely comes from a read error, as the CDR3 has no conserved phenylalanine or tryptophan at its end. V gene TRBV6-1 combines with J gene TRBJ1-1, with D hard to call. Germline CDR1 is MNHNS and CDR2 is SASEGT. V was cut by 1 base and J by 11 bases, with 26 bases left in between. This CDR3 region has 17 residues. The CDR3 sequence is CASSEEWESGKYSGAFS. The CDR3 DNA sequence: TGTGCCAGCAGTGAAGAGTGGGAATCGGGCAAATATAGTGGGGCTTTCTCT.

J is TRBJ2-7 and V is TRBV5-6; no reliable D call. Trimming cost V 3 bases and J 4 bases, with 8 bases left between them. The V gene's germline CDR1 is SGHDT and CDR2 YYEEEE. This CDR3 is 12 amino acids long. The DNA of the CDR3 is TGTGCCAGCAGCTCCGACGGATACGAGCAGTACTTC. Protein sequence: CASSSDGYEQYF.

The V call is TRBV29-1, the J call TRBJ2-7, with TRBD1 identical over 8 bases. This CDR3 spans 15 amino acids. J gave up 2 bases and V 6 bases, and 12 bases lay outside the gene matches. Germline V gene lookup returns CDR1 SQVTM and CDR2 ANQGSEA. For the CDR3, the DNA is TGCAGCGTGGAAACCGTGGACAGGGCCACCTACGAGCAGTACTTC. Translated, it gives CSVETVDRATYEQYF.

This clone was observed a handful of times. The chain carries TRBV11-2 and TRBJ1-1; D remains ambiguous. Germline V gene data show CDR1 as SGHAT and CDR2 as FQNNGV. V gave up 6 bases and J gave up 0 bases, with 14 bases separating them. The length of the CDR3 is 15 residues. The CDR3 sequence: CASRDRQKMNTEAFF. CDR3 DNA: TGTGCCAGCAGAGACCGGCAGAAAATGAACACTGAAGCTTTCTTT. Based on the CDR3 plus reference TRBV11-2 and TRBJ1-1, the full variable domain is EAGVAQSPRYKIIEKRQSVAFWCNPISGHATLYWYQQILGQGPKLLIQFQNNGVVDDSQLPKDRFSAERLKGVDSTLKIQPAKLEDSAVYLCASRDRQKMNTEAFFGQGTRLTVV.

This clone turned up a few times. The V gene is TRBV9, the J gene TRBJ2-1; maybe TRBD1 (5 bases). The ends were cut back, 4 bases at V and 0 bases at J, with 14 bases in the middle. The CDR3 contains 16 residues. CDR1 is SGDLS, CDR2 YYNGEE, per germline. CDR3 amino acids: CASSPTDSLSYNEQFF. In DNA form, the CDR3 reads TGTGCCAGCAGCCCAACCGACAGCCTCTCCTACAATGAGCAGTTCTTC. Together with reference TRBV9 and TRBJ2-1, the CDR3 gives the full variable domain: DSGVTQTPKHLITATGQRVTLRCSPRSGDLSVYWYQQSLDQGLQFLIQYYNGEERAKGNILERFSAQQFPDLHSELNLSSLELGDSALYFCASSPTDSLSYNEQFFGPGTRLTVL.

A few counts support this clone. This chain joins TRBV29-1 and TRBJ2-3; no reliable D call. CDR1 and CDR2 (germline): SQVTM, ANQGSEA. The CDR3 runs 10 residues. The V end lost 7 bases, the J end lost 5 bases, and 7 bases lay between the germline ends. The CDR3 bases are TGCAGCGCCTTCGGAGATACGCAGTATTTT. It encodes CSAFGDTQYF.

This clone was counted between two and nine times. The chain recombines TRBV30 with TRBJ2-1; D unclear. Germline V gene data show CDR1 as GTSNPN and CDR2 as SVGIG (reference sequence). There are 12 residues in the CDR3. V was trimmed by 1 base and J by 4 bases, leaving 5 bases between them. The CDR3 loop reads CAWSENYNEQFF. CDR3 in DNA: TGTGCCTGGAGTGAAAATTACAATGAGCAGTTCTTC.